This T cell receptor (beta chain) appears in the sequencing data of a study of OX40 agonist ivuxolimab in advanced cancers. Across the study: Having had anti-PD-1, anti-PD-L1 or anti-CTLA-4 therapy before was allowed, and about 42% had some.

TCRdb keeps only in-frame clones here, not all; method: immunoSEQ multiplex PCR. The sample lists 20,000 to 25,000 clones; under 85% were seen once. The CDR3 extends over 15 amino acids. V lost 1 base and J lost 3, with 13 bases in between. Germline assignment: CDR1 SGHDN and CDR2 FVKESK. The material was CD4+ or CD8+ T cells sorted from blood, obtained in a trial of the OX40 agonist ivuxolimab. The rearrangement joins TRBV14 to TRBJ2-7; D is perhaps TRBD2 (5 bases). The TCR comes from an adult with an advanced solid tumor such as melanoma, head and neck, liver or kidney cancer. CDR3 loop: CASSQGFNGDYEQYF. The CDR3 coding sequence is TGTGCCAGCAGCCAAGGATTCAACGGGGACTACGAGCAGTACTTC. Full variable domain (remainder filled in from reference TRBV14 and TRBJ2-7): EAGVTQFPSHSVIEKGQTVTLRCDPISGHDNLYWYRRVMGKEIKFLLHFVKESKQDESGMPNNRFLAERTGGTYSTLKVQPAELEDSGVYFCASSQGFNGDYEQYFGPGTRLTVT.